This T cell receptor beta chain was identified during a study of T-cell reconstitution after alpha-beta-depleted transplantation in children. Overall study results and limits: About two months after transplant, alpha-beta T cells reportedly came from several hundred expanded graft clones.

The V end was cut by 0 bases, the J end by 8 bases, with 15 bases between. The CDR3 totals 15 residues. Germline CDR1 and CDR2: SGDLS and YYNGEE. The library targeted TCRbeta and was prepared with unique molecular identifiers. TCRdb ran MiXCR on the PCR reads and lists one entry per CDR3 protein. The sample yields about 1,000,000 distinct CDR3 sequences, about 29% seen once. As regards this clonotype: The antigen remains undetermined.

The sequencing used PBMCs, mostly from graft donor cells, collected 360 days after TCRalphabeta/CD19-depleted stem cell transplant. The V and J genes are TRBV9 and TRBJ2-1, with D possibly called TRBD1 or TRBD2 (5 bases each). The clonotype was recovered from a boy in the first two years of life who had a stem cell transplant for SCID, so the T cells may come from the graft donor. The CDR3 nucleotides are TGTGCCAGCAGCGTAGAAGGAAGGGACGGCGATGAGCAGTTCTTC. Translating gives CASSVEGRDGDEQFF. Full variable domain (remainder filled in from reference TRBV9 and TRBJ2-1): DSGVTQTPKHLITATGQRVTLRCSPRSGDLSVYWYQQSLDQGLQFLIQYYNGEERAKGNILERFSAQQFPDLHSELNLSSLELGDSALYFCASSVEGRDGDEQFFGPGTRLTVL.